This paragraph covers one T cell receptor beta chain sequence. Enrolment of Seattle patients took place during active infection, and they were followed longitudinally. The data belong to a study of blood T cell repertoires in COVID-19. Study details: T cells, B-cell-depleted T cells, or PBMCs provided the cDNA or gDNA that served as material.

In the authors' methods: Reference gene primer amplification gave estimated nucleated cell counts. Generated by immunoSEQ multiplex PCR, the TCRdb table keeps only in-frame clones and is missing some. The V and J calls and clone size come from that table; D and trimming were worked out from the DNA. The sample has about 250,000 clones, about four fifths seen once. Per the germline V gene, CDR1 is SGHNT and CDR2 is YYREEE (reference sequence). Trimming took 5 bases from V and 5 from J; bases not matched to a gene: 9. This CDR3 spans 15 amino acids. Specimen: peripheral blood. This clonotype originated in a person aged 65-85 years with COVID-19, enrolled during active disease. The genes are TRBV5-4 and TRBJ1-1; 10 bases agree with TRBD1. In DNA, the CDR3 is TGTGCCAGCAGGACAGGGGGCTATGGTTCTACTGAAGCTTTCTTT. As protein: CASRTGGYGSTEAFF.